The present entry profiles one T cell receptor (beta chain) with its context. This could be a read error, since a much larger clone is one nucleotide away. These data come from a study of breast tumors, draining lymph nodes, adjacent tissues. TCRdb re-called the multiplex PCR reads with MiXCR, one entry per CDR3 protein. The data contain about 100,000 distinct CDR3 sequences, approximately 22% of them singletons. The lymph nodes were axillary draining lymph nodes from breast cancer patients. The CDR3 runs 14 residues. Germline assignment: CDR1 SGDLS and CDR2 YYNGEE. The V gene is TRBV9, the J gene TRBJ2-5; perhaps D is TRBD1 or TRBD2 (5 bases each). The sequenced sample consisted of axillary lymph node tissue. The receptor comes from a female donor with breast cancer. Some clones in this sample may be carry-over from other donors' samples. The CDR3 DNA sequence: TGTGCCGGCAGCATGGGACGGAACCAAGAGACCCAGTACTTC. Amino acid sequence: CAGSMGRNQETQYF.